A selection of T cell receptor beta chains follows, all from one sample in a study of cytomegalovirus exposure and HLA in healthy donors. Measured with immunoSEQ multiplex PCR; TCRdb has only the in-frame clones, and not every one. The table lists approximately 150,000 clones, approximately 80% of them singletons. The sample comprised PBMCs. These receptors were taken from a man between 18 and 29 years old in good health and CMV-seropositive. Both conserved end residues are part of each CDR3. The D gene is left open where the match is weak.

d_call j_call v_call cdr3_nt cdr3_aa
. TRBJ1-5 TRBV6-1 TGTGCCAGCAGTGAACACAGGTCGAGCAATCAGCCCCAGCATTTT CASSEHRSSNQPQHF
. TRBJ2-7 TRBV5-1 TGCGCCAGCAGCTCTAGGGGAAACGAGCAGTACTTC CASSSRGNEQYF
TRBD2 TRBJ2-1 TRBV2 TGTGCCAGCAGGTTAGAGAGTCGGGGGGGCCTAGTCAATGAGCAGTTCTTC CASRLESRGGLVNEQFF
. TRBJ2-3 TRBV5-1 TGCGCCAGCAGCCGGGTCACAGGGTCAGATACGCAGTATTTT CASSRVTGSDTQYF
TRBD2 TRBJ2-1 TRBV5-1 TGCGCCAGCAGCTTGTTGGGACTAGCCTCCGAGCAGTTCTTC CASSLLGLASEQFF
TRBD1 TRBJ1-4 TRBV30 TGTGCCTGGACCCGAGGACAGGCGAGCGTTTCGGCTAATGAAAAACTGTTTTTT CAWTRGQASVSANEKLFF
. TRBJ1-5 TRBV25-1 TGTGCCAGCAGTGACTGGACAGCCGATCAGCCCCAGCATTTT CASSDWTADQPQHF
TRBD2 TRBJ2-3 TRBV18 TGTGCCAGCTCACCGAGCGGGGGGGCAGATACGCAGTATTTT CASSPSGGADTQYF
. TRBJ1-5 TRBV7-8 TGTGCCAGCAGCTTAGCGAGGACAGCGGGGAGCAATCAGCCCCAGCATTTT CASSLARTAGSNQPQHF
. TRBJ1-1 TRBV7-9 TGTTCCAGCAGCTTAAACAGAAAAATGAACACTGAAGCTTTCTTT CSSSLNRKMNTEAFF
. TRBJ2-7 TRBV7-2 TGTGCCAGCAGCTTCGGAGACGCAGCGACCTACGAGCAGTACTTC CASSFGDAATYEQYF
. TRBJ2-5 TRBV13 TGTGCCAGCAGCGAACGCAGGGGCGTAGAGACCCAGTACTTC CASSERRGVETQYF
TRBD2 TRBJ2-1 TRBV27 TGTGCCAGCTCCCTCCTTGGGACTAGCGGATACAATGAGCAGTTCTTC CASSLLGTSGYNEQFF
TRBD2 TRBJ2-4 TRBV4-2 TGTGCCAGCAGCCAAGAGGGACTAGCGCAGAACATTCAGTACTTC CASSQEGLAQNIQYF
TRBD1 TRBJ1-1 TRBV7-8 TGTGCCAGCAGCCCCGGACAGGGGAACACTGAAGCTTTCTTT CASSPGQGNTEAFF
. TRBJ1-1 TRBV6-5 TGTGCCAGCAGTTACTCGGGGCGGACTGAAGCTTTCTTT CASSYSGRTEAFF
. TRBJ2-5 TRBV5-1 TGCGCCAGCAGAGGAGGGAGTTACCAAGAGACCCAGTACTTC CASRGGSYQETQYF
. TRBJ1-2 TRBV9 TGTGCCAGCAGCGTAGGCGCCCTTGTATCTGGTCGTTATGGCTACACCTTC CASSVGALVSGRYGYTF
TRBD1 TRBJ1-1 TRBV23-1 TGCGCCAGCAGTCTCCGGGACAGTGAAGCTTTCTTT CASSLRDSEAFF
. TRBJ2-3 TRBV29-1 TGCAGCGTTGAGGAGCTAGCGACAGATACGCAGTATTTT CSVEELATDTQYF
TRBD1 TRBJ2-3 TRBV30 TGTGCCTGGAGTGCCCGGGACAGGCCCACAGATACGCAGTATTTT CAWSARDRPTDTQYF
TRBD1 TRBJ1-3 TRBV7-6 TGTGCCAGCAGCCCCGATCTCAGGACAGGAGGGAACACCATATATTTT CASSPDLRTGGNTIYF